These T cell receptor beta chains were read from a single sample in a study of blood T cell repertoires in COVID-19. Repertoires were generated with immunoSEQ multiplex PCR, while TCRdb's copy carries only in-frame clones and drops some. The sample yields approximately 200,000 clones, about four fifths seen once. Sequenced input: peripheral blood. The receptors here all came from a woman older than 75 with COVID-19, enrolled during active disease. CDR3s include the opening cysteine and the closing phenylalanine or tryptophan. Fields, in order: D gene, J gene, V gene, CDR3 DNA, CDR3 protein. The D gene is left open where the match is weak.

>.|TRBJ1-5|TRBV9
TGTGCCAGCAGCCCAGATCAGGGCAGCAATCAGCCCCAGCATTTT
CASSPDQGSNQPQHF
>.|TRBJ1-3|TRBV6-1
TGTGCCAGCAGTGCTGGCTTCGGGCAGGGGCTTATTGCCATATATTTT
CASSAGFGQGLIAIYF
>.|TRBJ1-2|TRBV2
TGTGCCAGCAGGTGGGCGGGGCTCTATGGCTACACCTTC
CASRWAGLYGYTF
>.|TRBJ1-1|TRBV29-1
TGCAGCGTTGAGACGGGGGAACGAGATGGAGCTTTCTTT
CSVETGERDGAFF
>.|TRBJ1-5|TRBV5-4
TGTGCCAGCAGCCGGGGGACTGCGGATCAGCCCCAGCATTTT
CASSRGTADQPQHF
>.|TRBJ2-7|TRBV19
TGTGCCAGTAGTATTGGGCAGGATGGCTACGAGCAGTACTTC
CASSIGQDGYEQYF
>.|TRBJ2-5|TRBV5-4
TGTGCCAGCAGCGATTCCGGCGGGGGCAGAGAGACCCAGTACTTC
CASSDSGGGRETQYF
>TRBD1|TRBJ1-3|TRBV24-1
TGTGCCACCAGTTCAGGGGGCGCTTCGGGAAACACCATATATTTT
CATSSGGASGNTIYF
>.|TRBJ1-4|TRBV6-5
TGTGCCAGCAGTTACCAGGGTTCGGCAACTAATGAAAAACTGTTTTTT
CASSYQGSATNEKLFF
>.|TRBJ1-2|TRBV16
TGTGCCAGCAGCCAATCTAGGGCGGCGGGCTATGGCTACACCTTC
CASSQSRAAGYGYTF
>TRBD1|TRBJ2-7|TRBV5-4
TGTGCCAGCAGAAGGGACAGGGGTGGATCCTACGAGCAGTACTTC
CASRRDRGGSYEQYF
>.|TRBJ2-3|TRBV6-5
TGTGCCAGCAGGGTGGTAGTCACAGATACGCAGTATTTT
CASRVVVTDTQYF
>TRBD1|TRBJ1-4|TRBV5-1
TGCGCCAGCAGCTTTACAGGGGGCGATCAGGGTGAAAAACTGTTTTTT
CASSFTGGDQGEKLFF
>TRBD2|TRBJ2-1|TRBV20-1
TGCAGTGCTAGTCGGCTAGCGGGGAGTTTCTTC
CSASRLAGSFF
>.|TRBJ1-2|TRBV19
TGTGCCAGTAGTATGGTGGCCTATGGCTACACCTTC
CASSMVAYGYTF
>TRBD2|TRBJ2-3|TRBV5-1
TGCGCCAGCATCCGGGAGGGGGGATCAGATACGCAGTATTTT
CASIREGGSDTQYF
>.|TRBJ1-1|TRBV5-1
TGCGCCAGCAGCTCCGGGACTCCGAACACTGAAGCTTTCTTT
CASSSGTPNTEAFF
>.|TRBJ2-1|TRBV7-2
TGTGCCAGCAGCTTAGATCCCGGCAATGAGCAGTTCTTC
CASSLDPGNEQFF
>TRBD1|TRBJ1-2|TRBV19
TGTGCCAGTAGTGAACAAGGGACAGCTATAGACTACACCTTC
CASSEQGTAIDYTF
>.|TRBJ2-1|TRBV12-3/TRBV12-4
TGTGCCAGCAGTTTTGATGGGGGCGGTGAGCAGTTCTTC
CASSFDGGGEQFF